These 3 T cell receptor beta chains came from one sample sequenced in a study of T-cell reconstitution after alpha-beta-depleted transplantation in children. Unique molecular identifiers were incorporated when the TCRbeta library was constructed. TCRdb ran MiXCR on the PCR reads and lists one entry per CDR3 protein. The sample has fewer than 700,000 distinct CDR3 sequences; over 10% are singletons. This specimen consisted of PBMCs, mostly from graft donor cells, obtained 360 days after TCRalphabeta/CD19-depleted stem cell transplant. These receptors were taken from a male patient younger than 18 who had a stem cell transplant for acute myeloid leukemia, so the T cells may come from the graft donor.

This clonotype has at least ten counts. V usage is TRBV5-1 and J usage is TRBJ2-3, with TRBD1 identical over 7 bases. The CDR3 is 19 amino acids. Germline trimming cut 2 bases from V and 0 bases from J; bases unmatched to any gene: 15. The germline gives CDR1 SGHRS, CDR2 YFSETQ. The CDR3 region is CASSFRFFGTGDSTDTQYF. The CDR3 DNA sequence: TGCGCCAGCAGCTTTCGGTTTTTCGGCACAGGGGACAGCACAGATACGCAGTATTTT. Full variable domain (outside the CDR3, taken from reference TRBV5-1 and TRBJ2-3): KAGVTQTPRYLIKTRGQQVTLSCSPISGHRSVSWYQQTPGQGLQFLFEYFSETQRNKGNFPGRFSGRQFSNSRSEMNVSTLELGDSALYLCASSFRFFGTGDSTDTQYFGPGTRLTVL.

This clonotype occurred many times. This rearrangement joins TRBV29-1 to TRBJ2-7; 9 bases align to TRBD2. The CDR3 spans 13 residues. The V gene end was trimmed by 4 bases and the J gene end by 2 bases; junction bases not matched to a gene: 3. Per the germline V gene, CDR1 is SQVTM and CDR2 is ANQGSEA. The CDR3 DNA follows: TGCAGCGTTGCTGGCGGGGGGGCCTACGAGCAGTACTTC. It encodes CSVAGGGAYEQYF.

The rearrangement uses TRBV5-4 and TRBJ2-2; D unclear. V lost 4 bases to trimming and J lost 3 bases, with 16 bases between them. The germline V gene encodes CDR1 SGHNT and CDR2 YYREEE (reference sequence). The CDR3 consists of 16 residues. The CDR3 region has the DNA TGTGCCAGCAGCACAGCTCCCATAGGTGACACCGGGGAGCTGTTTTTT. Translation gives CASSTAPIGDTGELFF.